The 28 T cell receptor beta chains reported below all come from one sample, sequenced in a study of shared clonotypes between healthy human individuals. Sequenced by immunoSEQ multiplex PCR; TCRdb stores in-frame clones only, minus some. The sample records under 2.5 million clones, around 93% being singletons. Sequenced: naive CD4+ T cells from PBMCs. Subset defined: CD45RA+ positively selected. The source is a man aged 18 to 30 in good health. Some clones in this sample may be carry-over from other donors' samples.

The chain is built from TRBV10-3 and TRBJ2-1; no reliable D call. This CDR3 region has 15 residues. V lost 6 bases and J 0 bases, leaving 12 bases between the germline ends. Germline CDR1 ENHRY, CDR2 SYGVKD. CDR3: CAIRWEGFSYNEQFF. As DNA, the CDR3 is TGTGCCATCAGGTGGGAAGGGTTCTCCTACAATGAGCAGTTCTTC.

The gene calls are TRBV4-3 and TRBJ2-7; no reliable D call. Between the trimmed V and J ends, which lost 0 bases and 0 bases, there was a span of 12 bases. Germline lookup yields CDR1 LGHNA and CDR2 YSLEER. The length of the CDR3 is 16 residues. CDR3 in DNA: TGCGCCAGCAGCCAAGAAATTCAGGACCCCTCCTACGAGCAGTACTTC. Protein sequence: CASSQEIQDPSYEQYF.

The rearrangement links TRBV18 to TRBJ1-1, with D unclear. Germline lookup yields CDR1 KGHSH and CDR2 LQKENI. Trimming left V 4 bases short and J 6 bases short, with 27 bases between. This CDR3 is built from 18 residues. CDR3 protein: CASSRAPVSGVSKAEAFF. The CDR3, as DNA: TGTGCCAGCTCACGCGCCCCCGTTTCCGGGGTTAGTAAGGCTGAAGCTTTCTTT. Full variable domain (remainder filled in from reference TRBV18 and TRBJ1-1): NAGVMQNPRHLVRRRGQEARLRCSPMKGHSHVYWYRQLPEEGLKFMVYLQKENIIDESGMPKERFSAEFPKEGPSILRIQQVVRGDSAAYFCASSRAPVSGVSKAEAFFGQGTRLTVV.

The chain combines TRBV5-6 with TRBJ2-4, with 7 bases fitting TRBD1. V dropped 2 bases and J dropped 7; count of bases not matched to a gene: 6. Germline CDR1 SGHDT, CDR2 YYEEEE. This CDR3 comprises 14 residues. In nucleotides, the CDR3 is TGTGCCAGCAGCTTAAAGGGGGCGAGGAACATTCAGTACTTC. Protein: CASSLKGARNIQYF.

Comments on this clone: The identical CDR3 is also encoded by other nucleotide sequences in the sample. The chain employs TRBV29-1 and TRBJ2-3, with D perhaps TRBD1 or TRBD2 (5 bases each). CDR3 length: 12 amino acids. The V and J ends lost 6 bases and 0 bases respectively, with 7 bases between them. Germline CDR1 reads SQVTM; CDR2 reads ANQGSEA. The CDR3 here is CSVGRSTDTQYF. CDR3 bases: TGCAGCGTGGGACGGAGCACAGATACGCAGTATTTT.

This chain links TRBV27 with TRBJ2-2; no definite D call. The CDR3 contains 16 residues. Germline-derived CDR1 and CDR2 are MNHEY and SMNVEV (reference sequence). The germline V and J ends were trimmed by 3 bases and 0 bases, with 11 bases remaining between them. CDR3 loop: CASSLSAASNTGELFF. The DNA of the CDR3 is TGTGCCAGCAGTTTGTCGGCAGCCTCGAACACCGGGGAGCTGTTTTTT.

V gene TRBV5-1 combines with J gene TRBJ2-6; unclear D gene. Germline V lookup: CDR1 SGHRS, CDR2 YFSETQ. The CDR3 length is 16 residues. V lost 0 bases to trimming and J lost 2 bases, with 9 bases between them. CDR3 sequence: CASSLVVAPGANVLTF. The CDR3 DNA follows: TGCGCCAGCAGCTTGGTTGTCGCCCCTGGGGCCAACGTCCTGACTTTC. Combining the CDR3 with reference TRBV5-1 and TRBJ2-6 gives the whole variable domain KAGVTQTPRYLIKTRGQQVTLSCSPISGHRSVSWYQQTPGQGLQFLFEYFSETQRNKGNFPGRFSGRQFSNSRSEMNVSTLELGDSALYLCASSLVVAPGANVLTFGAGSRLTVL.

The J gene is TRBJ2-1, the V gene TRBV7-2; D is tentatively TRBD1 or TRBD2 (6 bases each). CDR3 length: 15 amino acids. Germline loops: CDR1 SGHTA, CDR2 FQGNSA. V shed 2 bases and J shed 7 bases, with 15 bases lying between them. CDR3 amino acids: CASSLYGGDTNEQFF. CDR3 sequence (DNA): TGTGCCAGCAGCTTATACGGAGGGGACACTAATGAGCAGTTCTTC.

The rearrangement uses TRBV27 and TRBJ2-1; 11 bases map to TRBD2. The trim removed 5 bases at V and 10 bases at J, leaving 13 bases unmatched. The CDR3 contains 16 residues. Germline loops: CDR1 MNHEY, CDR2 SMNVEV (reference sequence). The CDR3 DNA follows: TGTGCCAGCAGTCATCCGGGACTAGCGGATGGTAGGGAGCAGTTCTTC. This gives the protein CASSHPGLADGREQFF.

The CDR3 loop reads CASSLAGFAYNEQFF. The CDR3 coding sequence is TGTGCCAGCAGCTTAGCCGGATTTGCCTACAATGAGCAGTTCTTC. V and J are TRBV11-1 and TRBJ2-1; the D is unclear. CDR3 length: 15 residues. V lost 0 bases and J lost 2, with 8 bases in between. Germline CDR1 is SGHAT and CDR2 is FQDESV (reference sequence).

The rearrangement uses TRBV7-8 and TRBJ2-3; either TRBD1 or TRBD2 may supply D (5 bases each). Trimming took off 10 bases at V and 6 bases at J, with 14 bases between the two ends. From germline, CDR1 is SGHVS and CDR2 FQNEAQ. This CDR3 is 12 amino acids long. Here the CDR3 reads CATAREGDTQYF. The CDR3 region has the DNA TGTGCCACCGCAAGAGAGGGGGATACGCAGTATTTT.

V and J are TRBV12-5 and TRBJ2-2; 7 nucleotides match TRBD2. Per the germline V gene, CDR1 is LGHNT and CDR2 is FRNRAP. The CDR3 spans 16 residues. The V and J ends lost 9 bases and 1 base, in that order; junction bases with no gene match: 11. DNA for the CDR3: TGTGCTAGCCCCCCCCCGGGCGGGAGGAACACCGGGGAGCTGTTTTTT. Translated, it gives CASPPPGGRNTGELFF. Combining the CDR3 with reference TRBV12-5 and TRBJ2-2 gives the whole variable domain DARVTQTPRHKVTEMGQEVTMRCQPILGHNTVFWYRQTMMQGLELLAYFRNRAPLDDSGMPKDRFSAEMPDATLATLKIQPSEPRDSAVYFCASPPPGGRNTGELFFGEGSRLTVL.

The rearrangement uses TRBV29-1 and TRBJ1-3; D unresolved. This CDR3 spans 16 amino acids. Germline V CDR1 and CDR2: SQVTM, ANQGSEA. Trimming shortened V by 0 bases and J by 0 bases, and 12 bases separated the two germline ends. The CDR3 DNA follows: TGCAGCGTTGAAGATCGGCAGAGGAGCTCTGGAAACACCATATATTTT. Amino acid sequence: CSVEDRQRSSGNTIYF.

The chain carries TRBV30 and TRBJ1-2; no firm D call. Trimming took 0 bases from V and 1 from J, leaving 9 bases between them. Germline CDR1 reads GTSNPN; CDR2 reads SVGIG (reference sequence). The CDR3 runs to 14 residues. The CDR3 bases are TGTGCCTGGAGTGTACGGTTCGGTAACTATGGCTACACCTTC. It specifies CAWSVRFGNYGYTF.

The rearrangement joins TRBV5-4 to TRBJ1-2, with 7 bases fitting TRBD1. The CDR3 is made up of 15 amino acids. Germline V gene sequence: CDR1 SGHNT, CDR2 YYREEE (reference sequence). V shed 1 base, J shed 6 bases, and the junction held 9 bases outside the gene matches. CDR3 protein: CASSLIYPTGNGYTF. CDR3 nucleotide sequence: TGTGCCAGCAGCTTGATATACCCGACAGGGAATGGCTACACCTTC. The whole variable domain, remainder taken from reference TRBV5-4 and TRBJ1-2, is ETGVTQSPTHLIKTRGQQVTLRCSSQSGHNTVSWYQQALGQGPQFIFQYYREEENGRGNFPPRFSGLQFPNYSSELNVNALELDDSALYLCASSLIYPTGNGYTFGSGTRLTVV.

The V and J genes are TRBV2 and TRBJ1-5; tentative D call: TRBD1 (6 bases). CDR1 is SNHLY, CDR2 FYNNEI, per germline. The CDR3 runs to 15 residues. The V and J ends lost 1 base and 5 bases respectively, with 12 bases between them. For the CDR3, the DNA is TGTGCCAGCAGTGAAGGGGACACATCCTATCAGCCCCAGCATTTT. The encoded protein is CASSEGDTSYQPQHF.

The rearrangement links TRBV29-1 to TRBJ2-7, with D possibly being TRBD1 (5 bases). Trimming pared 4 bases from V and 0 bases from J, leaving 13 bases between. The CDR3 covers 14 residues. The germline V gene encodes CDR1 SQVTM and CDR2 ANQGSEA. This CDR3 is CSVGEDRNSYEQYF. As DNA, the CDR3 is TGCAGCGTTGGGGAAGACAGAAACTCCTACGAGCAGTACTTC.

The chain has TRBV27 and TRBJ2-3, with D hard to call. This CDR3 is built from 15 residues. Trimming took 4 bases from V and 0 from J, leaving 11 bases between them. Germline CDR1 is MNHEY and CDR2 is SMNVEV (reference sequence). CDR3 nucleotide sequence: TGTGCCAGCAGTTCACCCGCGGCTAGCACAGATACGCAGTATTTT. Amino acid sequence: CASSSPAASTDTQYF.

The rearrangement links TRBV7-8 to TRBJ1-5; D remains ambiguous. V was cut by 0 bases and J by 0 bases, with 9 bases left in between. The CDR3 contains 16 residues. Germline CDR1 reads SGHVS; CDR2 reads FQNEAQ. The CDR3: CASSLANRVSNQPQHF. DNA of the CDR3: TGTGCCAGCAGCTTAGCGAACCGGGTTAGCAATCAGCCCCAGCATTTT.

V usage is TRBV11-3 and J usage is TRBJ1-1; tentative D call: TRBD1 (5 bases). The CDR3 sequence is 15 residues long. Germline V gives CDR1 SGHNT, CDR2 YENEEA. Trimming took off 5 bases at V and 2 bases at J, with 15 bases between the two ends. CDR3 DNA: TGTGCCAGCAGCCTGCCGGGACCCGCCAACACTGAAGCTTTCTTT. It translates to CASSLPGPANTEAFF. The full variable domain, rest sourced from reference TRBV11-3 and TRBJ1-1, is EAGVVQSPRYKIIEKKQPVAFWCNPISGHNTLYWYLQNLGQGPELLIRYENEEAVDDSQLPKDRFSAERLKGVDSTLKIQPAELGDSAVYLCASSLPGPANTEAFFGQGTRLTVV.

The chain uses TRBV19 and TRBJ2-5; 11 nucleotides agree with TRBD2. Germline CDR1 and CDR2: LNHDA and SQIVND (reference sequence). J gave up 2 bases and V 5 bases, and 10 bases lay outside the gene matches. This CDR3 contains 17 residues. The CDR3 region is CASSPLAGGPKQETQYF. CDR3 nucleotides: TGTGCCAGTAGTCCCCTAGCGGGAGGACCAAAGCAAGAGACCCAGTACTTC.

V gene TRBV5-1 combines with J gene TRBJ2-1, with 7 bases lining up with TRBD1. Germline V CDR1 and CDR2: SGHRS, YFSETQ. There are 14 residues in the CDR3. Germline trimming cut 7 bases from V and 5 bases from J; bases unmatched to any gene: 9. The CDR3 region is CASQPAGTDNEQFF. The CDR3 DNA reads TGCGCCAGCCAACCGGCCGGGACAGACAATGAGCAGTTCTTC.

V gene TRBV4-2 combines with J gene TRBJ2-1; 9 positions match TRBD2. CDR1 and CDR2 (germline): LGHNA, YNFKEQ. V lost 0 bases and J lost 8; bases outside the gene matches: 8. This CDR3 has 16 amino acids. CDR3 in DNA: TGTGCCAGCAGCCAAGATGGTAGCGGGAGTTGGTATGAGCAGTTCTTC. Residues: CASSQDGSGSWYEQFF.

This chain links TRBV7-9 with TRBJ1-1; D gene unclear. The CDR3 has 13 amino acids. Germline V CDR1 and CDR2: SEHNR, FQNEAQ (reference sequence). Trimming removed 4 bases at V and 2 bases at J, with 8 bases between. For the CDR3, the DNA is TGTGCCAGCAGCTCACAGAGTAACACTGAAGCTTTCTTT. Amino acids: CASSSQSNTEAFF.

This chain connects TRBV28 to TRBJ2-5; perhaps TRBD2 as D (6 bases). In germline, CDR1 is MDHEN, CDR2 SYDVKM. V was pared by 7 bases and J by 4 bases, with 13 bases between. The CDR3 extends over 13 amino acids. The CDR3 region is CASIGGGAETQYF. CDR3 coding DNA: TGTGCCAGCATAGGTGGCGGGGCAGAGACCCAGTACTTC.

V is TRBV4-1 and J is TRBJ2-5; 7 nucleotides align to TRBD1. Germline CDR1 is MGHRA and CDR2 is YSYEKL. With 4 bases clipped from V and 5 bases from J, the junction kept 10 bases outside the gene matches. The CDR3 is 15 amino acids. The CDR3 DNA sequence: TGCGCCAGCAGCCTCGCGACCGACAGGGTGGAGACCCAGTACTTC. Protein product: CASSLATDRVETQYF.

The chain recombines TRBV29-1 with TRBJ2-7, with 9 bases that match TRBD1. The CDR3 sequence is 13 residues long. The J segment lost 7 bases and the V segment lost 7 bases, leaving 11 bases of the junction unmatched. The V gene's germline CDR1 is SQVTM and CDR2 ANQGSEA. The CDR3 is CSAGTGPIKEQYF. In nucleotides, the CDR3 is TGCAGCGCCGGGACAGGGCCCATAAAGGAGCAGTACTTC.

The J gene is TRBJ2-7, the V gene TRBV27; D ambiguous. Germline lookup yields CDR1 MNHEY and CDR2 SMNVEV (reference sequence). Between the trimmed V and J ends, which lost 0 bases and 4 bases, there was a span of 7 bases. The CDR3 sequence is 13 residues long. Written as DNA, the CDR3 is TGTGCCAGCAGTTTATCATCCAGATACGAGCAGTACTTC. Its translation: CASSLSSRYEQYF.